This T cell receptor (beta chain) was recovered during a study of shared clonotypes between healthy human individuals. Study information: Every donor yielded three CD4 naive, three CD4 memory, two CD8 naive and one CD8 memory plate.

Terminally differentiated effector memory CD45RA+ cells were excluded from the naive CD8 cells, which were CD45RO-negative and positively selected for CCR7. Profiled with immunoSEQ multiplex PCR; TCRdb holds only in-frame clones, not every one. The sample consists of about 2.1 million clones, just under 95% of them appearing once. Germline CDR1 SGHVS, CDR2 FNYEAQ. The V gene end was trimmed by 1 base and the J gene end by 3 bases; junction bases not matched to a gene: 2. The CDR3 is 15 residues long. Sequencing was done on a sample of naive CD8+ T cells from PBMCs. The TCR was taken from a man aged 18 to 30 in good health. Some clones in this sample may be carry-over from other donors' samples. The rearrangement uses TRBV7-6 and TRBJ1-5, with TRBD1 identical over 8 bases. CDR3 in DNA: TGTGCCAGCAGCTTAGGGACAGGGCCCAATCAGCCCCAGCATTTT. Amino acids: CASSLGTGPNQPQHF.